The TCR beta chain described here comes from a study of shared clonotypes between healthy human individuals (dated by TCRdb to 2020 to 2021). Turning to the overall study: The cohort included three men and a couple of women between 18 and 49 years of age. Libraries were prepared and TCR repertoires were sequenced by different laboratories using diverse techniques, in order to increase sequencing depth and limit assay-specific biases. Between about 0.9 and 9 billion PBMCs per donor were obtained by leukapheresis. The study deeply sequenced blood TCR repertoires of about 5 healthy adults to estimate repertoire size and the extent of clonotype sharing between individuals. For each donor, CD4 naive and CD4 memory were each run on three plates, CD8 naive on two plates, and CD8 memory on one plate. Results the study describes overall, beyond this receptor: Higher generation probabilities were observed for clonotypes shared by all four sorted-subset donors than for non-shared clonotypes. Naive subsets generally had larger estimated clonotype richness than memory subsets. When a handful of donors were compared, the shared fraction of clonotypes was around 5% for naive CD4, 3.5% to 4% for naive CD8, 2% to 2.5% for memory CD4, and 0.4% for memory CD8. The small number of donors limited the genetic and exposure-history diversity represented. Sampling was limited to blood, and TCR repertoires in tissue likely differ from TCR repertoires in blood. Even with the large sequencing depth, rarefaction of the sorted-subset datasets indicated that sequencing was incomplete. Based on pairwise subsampling, the degree of clonotype sharing among donors was expected to be affected by sequencing depth.

A remark on this clone: Its specific antigen is unknown. The input lacks base qualities; no much larger clone sits a single base away.

Healthy HIV-negative adults with no recently reported acute infections or vaccinations were included as donors. Every donor was a Caucasian adult residing in Nashville, Tennessee, USA. CD4+ T cells were enriched by magnetic negative selection, after which naive cells were positively selected on CD45RA and the negative fraction was taken as the memory subset. Blood was obtained by leukapheresis, after which PBMCs were separated by Ficoll-Histopaque density gradient centrifugation and cryopreserved in liquid nitrogen vapor phase. Purity and quantity of every magnetically sorted T cell population were checked by analytical flow cytometry. Genomic DNA was isolated from each sorted fraction and quantified by UV absorbance on a Nanodrop 2000c. Using the deep immunoSEQ assay, TCR CDR3 regions were amplified from genomic DNA by multiplex PCR. Extracted genomic DNA from each cell subset was spread evenly across all wells of several immunoSEQ 96-well plates, with each plate serving as a replicate. For sorted subsets, about 210 ng of genomic DNA, equivalent to around 29,000 T cell genomes, went into each replicate PCR. Purified libraries were quantified with a Qubit 3.0 fluorometer, sized on a Bioanalyzer 2100, and re-quantified with the KAPA Library Quantification kit. Each immunoSEQ 96-well plate was sequenced on its own single-read 150-cycle Illumina NextSeq 550 flow cell. In the source study's methods: The immunoSEQ output contained only junctional sequences without quality scores, so filtering could not match that applied to full-length reads. To assign V/J genes and CDR3, sequences were annotated against IMGT germline references using PyIR, a Python wrapper for IgBLAST v1.9. Reads were filtered out if the reads had weak V/J assignments (E-value above 1e-6), no CDR3, stop codons, out-of-frame junctions, or ambiguous translated residues. V3J clonotypes were defined by identical inferred V gene, J gene, and CDR3 amino acid sequence. To compute the percentage overlap between repertoires, the number of shared unique clonotypes was divided by the size of the smaller repertoire. Repertoire richness was assessed with RTK rarefaction, the Chao1 estimator, and Recon v2.1 estimates of unobserved clonotypes. OLGA was used to compute generation probabilities for all TCRbeta clonotypes that the gDNA method yielded from a few donors. TCRdb stores this immuneACCESS table with in-frame sequences only. Part of the clones is absent; in the studies checked, under half of the shortfall reflects unresolved V genes, and no reason is known for the rest. V, J and clone size reflect that table, while D and trimming were determined from the DNA. The sample data list about 700,000 clones, and 74% of these were observed just once. The ten most abundant clones make up roughly 1.7% of the sample.

The CDR3, from cysteine to phenylalanine, totals 15 residues. Of the read, only the CDR3 DNA is kept; its 45 bases are in frame from base 1. Per the germline V gene, SGHTA is the CDR1 and FQGTGA is the CDR2. V ends up 5 bases short and J 5 bases short, with an unmatched junction base count of 8. The specimen sequenced was memory CD4+ T cells sorted from blood. The label giving this sample's cell subset or site can be read as: CD45RA-negative fraction. This clonotype originated in a young woman in good health. The chain uses TRBV7-3 and TRBJ2-1; 8 of the junction bases match TRBD2. Here is the DNA: TGTGCCAGCAGCCGATCGGCGGGGGGACACAATGAGCAGTTCTTC. Its protein reads: CASSRSAGGHNEQFF.